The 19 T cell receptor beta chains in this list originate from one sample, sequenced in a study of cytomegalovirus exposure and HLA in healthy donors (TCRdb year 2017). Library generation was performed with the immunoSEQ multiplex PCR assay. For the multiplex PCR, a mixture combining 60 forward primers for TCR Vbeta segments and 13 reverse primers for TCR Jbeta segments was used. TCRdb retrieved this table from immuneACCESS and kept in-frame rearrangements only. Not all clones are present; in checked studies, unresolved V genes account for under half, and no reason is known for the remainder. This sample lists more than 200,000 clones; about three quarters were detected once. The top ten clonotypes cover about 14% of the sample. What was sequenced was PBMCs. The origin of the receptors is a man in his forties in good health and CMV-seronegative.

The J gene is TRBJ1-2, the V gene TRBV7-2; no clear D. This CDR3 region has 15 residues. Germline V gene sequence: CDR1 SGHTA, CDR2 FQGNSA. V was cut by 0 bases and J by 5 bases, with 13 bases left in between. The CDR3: CASSLAPQQFYGYTF. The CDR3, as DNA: TGTGCCAGCAGCTTAGCGCCACAACAATTTTATGGCTACACCTTC.

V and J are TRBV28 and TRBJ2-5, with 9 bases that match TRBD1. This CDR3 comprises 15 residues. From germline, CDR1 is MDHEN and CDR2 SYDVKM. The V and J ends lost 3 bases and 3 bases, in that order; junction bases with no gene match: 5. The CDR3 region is CASSLYRDREETQYF. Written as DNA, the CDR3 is TGTGCCAGCAGTTTGTACCGGGACAGGGAAGAGACCCAGTACTTC.

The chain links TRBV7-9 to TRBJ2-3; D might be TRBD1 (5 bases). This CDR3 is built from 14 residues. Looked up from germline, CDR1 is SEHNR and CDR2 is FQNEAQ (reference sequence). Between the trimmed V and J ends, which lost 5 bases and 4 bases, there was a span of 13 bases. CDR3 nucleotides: TGTGCCAGCAGCCTAGGGCCCAGGGCAGATACGCAGTATTTT. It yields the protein CASSLGPRADTQYF.

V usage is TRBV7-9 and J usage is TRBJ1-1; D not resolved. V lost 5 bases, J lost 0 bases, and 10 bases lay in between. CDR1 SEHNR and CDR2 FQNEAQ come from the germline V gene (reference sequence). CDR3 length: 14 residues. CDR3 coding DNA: TGTGCCAGCAGCCCCCCCCCAGTGAACACTGAAGCTTTCTTT. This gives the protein CASSPPPVNTEAFF.

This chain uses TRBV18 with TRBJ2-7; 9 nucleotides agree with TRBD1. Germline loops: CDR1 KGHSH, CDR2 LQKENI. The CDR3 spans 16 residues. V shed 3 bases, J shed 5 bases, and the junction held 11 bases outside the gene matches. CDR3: CASSPLQGQGGHEQYF. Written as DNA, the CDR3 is TGTGCCAGCTCACCCCTTCAGGGACAGGGAGGGCACGAGCAGTACTTC.

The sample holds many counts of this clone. The DNA for the CDR3 is TGTGCCAGCAGTCCCGGGACAGAACTCACAGACTATGGCTACACCTTC. It yields the protein CASSPGTELTDYGYTF. The chain employs TRBV27 and TRBJ1-2; the match to TRBD1 covers 7 bases. CDR1 is MNHEY, CDR2 SMNVEV, per germline (reference sequence). V was clipped by 5 bases and J by 3 bases; unmatched bases: 12. CDR3 length: 16 amino acids.

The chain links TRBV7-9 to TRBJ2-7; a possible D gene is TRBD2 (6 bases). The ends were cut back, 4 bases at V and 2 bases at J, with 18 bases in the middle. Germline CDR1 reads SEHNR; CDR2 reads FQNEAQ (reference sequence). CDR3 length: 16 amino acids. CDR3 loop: CASSSLGTPGAYEQYF. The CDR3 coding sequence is TGTGCCAGCAGCTCCTTGGGTACCCCGGGGGCCTACGAGCAGTACTTC.

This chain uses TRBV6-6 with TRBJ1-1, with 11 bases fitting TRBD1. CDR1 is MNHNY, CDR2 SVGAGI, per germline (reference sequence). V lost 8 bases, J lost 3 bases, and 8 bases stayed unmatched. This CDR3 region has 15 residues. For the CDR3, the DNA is TGTGCCAGCCTACGGGACAGGGGGTTAGACACTGAAGCTTTCTTT. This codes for CASLRDRGLDTEAFF.

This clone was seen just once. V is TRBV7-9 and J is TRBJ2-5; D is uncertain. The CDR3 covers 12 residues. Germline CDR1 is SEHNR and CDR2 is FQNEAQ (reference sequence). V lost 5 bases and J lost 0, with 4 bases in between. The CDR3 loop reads CASSQYQETQYF. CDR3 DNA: TGTGCCAGCAGCCAGTACCAAGAGACCCAGTACTTC.

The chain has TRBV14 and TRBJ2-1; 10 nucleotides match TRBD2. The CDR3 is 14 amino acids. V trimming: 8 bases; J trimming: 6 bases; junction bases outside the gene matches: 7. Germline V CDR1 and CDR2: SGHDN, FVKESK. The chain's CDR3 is CASAGLATFNEQFF. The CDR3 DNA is TGTGCCAGCGCGGGACTAGCGACCTTCAATGAGCAGTTCTTC.

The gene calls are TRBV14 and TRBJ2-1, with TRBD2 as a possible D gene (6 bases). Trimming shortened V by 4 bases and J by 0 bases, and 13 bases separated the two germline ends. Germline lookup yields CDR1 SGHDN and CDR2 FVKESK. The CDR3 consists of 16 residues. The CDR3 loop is CASSRVGGASYNEQFF. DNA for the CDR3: TGTGCCAGCAGCCGGGTCGGAGGGGCCTCCTACAATGAGCAGTTCTTC.

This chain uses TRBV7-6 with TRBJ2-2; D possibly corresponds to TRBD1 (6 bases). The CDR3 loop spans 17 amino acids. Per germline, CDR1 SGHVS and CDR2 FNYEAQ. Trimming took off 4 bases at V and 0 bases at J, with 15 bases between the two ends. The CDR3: CASSYMTGTPNTGELFF. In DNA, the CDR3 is TGTGCCAGCAGCTATATGACCGGGACACCGAACACCGGGGAGCTGTTTTTT.

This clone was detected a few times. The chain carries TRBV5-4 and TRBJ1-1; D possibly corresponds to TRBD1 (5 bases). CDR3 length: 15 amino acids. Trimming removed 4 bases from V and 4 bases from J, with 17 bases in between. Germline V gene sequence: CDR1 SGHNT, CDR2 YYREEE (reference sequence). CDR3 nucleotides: TGTGCCAGCAGCCCGGGGGGAGGCGGGGGCACTGAAGCTTTCTTT. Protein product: CASSPGGGGGTEAFF.

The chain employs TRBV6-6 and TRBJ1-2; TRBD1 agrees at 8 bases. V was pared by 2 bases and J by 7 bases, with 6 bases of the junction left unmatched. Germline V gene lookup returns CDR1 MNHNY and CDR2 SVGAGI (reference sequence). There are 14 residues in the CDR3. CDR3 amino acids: CASSYRTGRSGYTF. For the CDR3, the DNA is TGTGCCAGCAGTTACAGGACAGGGAGGAGTGGCTACACCTTC.

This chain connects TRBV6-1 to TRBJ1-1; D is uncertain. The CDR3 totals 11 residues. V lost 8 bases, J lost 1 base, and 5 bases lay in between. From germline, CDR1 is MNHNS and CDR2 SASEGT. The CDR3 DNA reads TGTGCCAGCCACGGGAACACTGAAGCTTTCTTT. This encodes CASHGNTEAFF.

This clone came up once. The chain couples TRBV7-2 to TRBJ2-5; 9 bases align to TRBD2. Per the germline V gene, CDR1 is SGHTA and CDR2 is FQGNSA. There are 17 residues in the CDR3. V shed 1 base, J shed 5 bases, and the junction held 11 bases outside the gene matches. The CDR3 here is CASSLGGSGGSRETQYF. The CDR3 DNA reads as TGTGCCAGCAGCTTAGGGGGTAGCGGGGGTTCCCGGGAGACCCAGTACTTC.

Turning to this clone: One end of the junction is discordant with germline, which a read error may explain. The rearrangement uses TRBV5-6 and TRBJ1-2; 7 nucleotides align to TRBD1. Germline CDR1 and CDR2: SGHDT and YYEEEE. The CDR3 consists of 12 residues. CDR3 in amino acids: CASSLGRQGIIF. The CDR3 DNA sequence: TGTGCCAGCAGCTTGGGGCGACAGGGTATCATCTTC.

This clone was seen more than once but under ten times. DNA for the CDR3: TGCGCCAGCAGTCGGGACTCACTCTCTGGAAACACCATATATTTT. Amino acid sequence: CASSRDSLSGNTIYF. V usage is TRBV10-1 and J usage is TRBJ1-3; perhaps TRBD1 as D (5 bases). The germline V gene has CDR1 WNHNN and CDR2 SYGVQD (reference sequence). The length of the CDR3 is 15 residues. The V end lost 5 bases, the J end lost 0 bases, and 11 bases lay between the germline ends.

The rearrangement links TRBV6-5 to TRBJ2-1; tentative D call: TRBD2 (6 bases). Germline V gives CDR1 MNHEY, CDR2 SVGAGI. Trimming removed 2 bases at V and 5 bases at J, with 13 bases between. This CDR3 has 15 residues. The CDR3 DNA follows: TGTGCCAGCAGTTACGGTCTAGCGCGCAACAATGAGCAGTTCTTC. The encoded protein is CASSYGLARNNEQFF.